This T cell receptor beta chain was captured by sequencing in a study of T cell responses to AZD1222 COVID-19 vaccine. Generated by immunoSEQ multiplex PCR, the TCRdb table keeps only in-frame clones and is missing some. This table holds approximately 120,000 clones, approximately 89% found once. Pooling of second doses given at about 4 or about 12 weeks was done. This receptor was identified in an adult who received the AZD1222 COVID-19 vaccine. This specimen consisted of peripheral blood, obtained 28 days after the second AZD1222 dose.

Written as DNA, the CDR3 is TGTGCCAGCAGTGACACAGGGGGGGACAATGAGCAGTTCTTC. This translates into CASSDTGGDNEQFF. The chain uses TRBV25-1 and TRBJ2-1; D perhaps matches TRBD1 (8 bases). The CDR3 has 14 residues. Germline V CDR1 and CDR2: MGHDK, SYGVNS. V was clipped by 3 bases and J by 5 bases, with 11 bases between them.